This entry is about one TCR beta chain. The sample belongs to a study of T cell clones after liver transplantation. The wider study: In this trial, immunosuppression withdrawal was attempted within 2 years of liver transplant. TCRbeta sequencing after a pre-transplant mixed lymphocyte reaction identified graft-donor-reactive clones, later tracked in post-transplant blood.

The method was immunoSEQ multiplex PCR; TCRdb's version includes in-frame clones alone and lacks a portion of them. The sample contains 99,000 or so clones, approximately 85% of which appear only once. CDR3 size: 16 residues. Germline V gives CDR1 SGDLS, CDR2 YYNGEE. V was clipped by 3 bases and J by 5 bases; unmatched bases: 10. The sequencing used CD4+ T cells from blood, collected before liver transplant. The V call is TRBV9, the J call TRBJ2-5, with TRBD2 matching over 10 bases. The TCR was taken from a human donor who received a liver transplant. The chain's CDR3 is CASSDRLAGTGETQYF. The CDR3 DNA follows: TGTGCCAGCAGCGACAGACTAGCGGGTACGGGGGAGACCCAGTACTTC.